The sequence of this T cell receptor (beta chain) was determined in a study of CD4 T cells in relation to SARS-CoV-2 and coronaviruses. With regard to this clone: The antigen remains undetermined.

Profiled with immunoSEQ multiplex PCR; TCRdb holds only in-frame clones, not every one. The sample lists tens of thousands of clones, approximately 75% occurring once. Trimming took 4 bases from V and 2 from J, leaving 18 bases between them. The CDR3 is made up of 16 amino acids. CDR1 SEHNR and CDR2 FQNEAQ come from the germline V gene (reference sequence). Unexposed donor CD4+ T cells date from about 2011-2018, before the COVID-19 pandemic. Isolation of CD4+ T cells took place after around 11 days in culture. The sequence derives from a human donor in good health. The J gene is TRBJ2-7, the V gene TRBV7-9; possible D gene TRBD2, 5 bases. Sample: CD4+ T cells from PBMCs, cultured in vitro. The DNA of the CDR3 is TGTGCCAGCAGCTCCCCTCCGGGGAGCGGTACCTACGAGCAGTACTTC. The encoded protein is CASSSPPGSGTYEQYF. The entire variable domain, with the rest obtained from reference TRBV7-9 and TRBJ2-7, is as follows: DTGVSQNPRHKITKRGQNVTFRCDPISEHNRLYWYRQTLGQGPEFLTYFQNEAQLEKSRLLSDRFSAERPKGSFSTLEIQRTEQGDSAMYLCASSSPPGSGTYEQYFGPGTRLTVT.